Below are 8 T cell receptor beta chains sequenced from a single sample in a study of blood T cell repertoires in COVID-19. Method: immunoSEQ multiplex PCR; TCRdb's copy keeps in-frame clones and lacks some. This sample has 150,000 to 200,000 clones; roughly 84% occur once, and the top ten carry approximately 12%. Material: PBMCs or T cells enriched from blood (not recorded which). Every receptor here comes from a woman in her fifties or sixties who had recovered from COVID-19.

This chain links TRBV7-9 with TRBJ1-2, with a possible D match to TRBD1 (6 bases). The CDR3 loop spans 16 amino acids. With 0 bases removed from V and 7 bases from J, the gap between germline ends came to 18 bases. CDR1 is SEHNR and CDR2 is FQNEAQ in the germline V gene (reference sequence). The CDR3 loop reads CASSLAYRAPAGGYTF. CDR3 nucleotides: TGTGCCAGCAGCTTAGCGTACAGGGCACCCGCGGGTGGCTACACCTTC.

This clone appeared once. The J gene is TRBJ2-1, the V gene TRBV7-2; 11 nucleotides agree with TRBD2. Germline loops: CDR1 SGHTA, CDR2 FQGNSA. The CDR3 has 15 residues. V lost 6 bases, J lost 5 bases, and 6 bases stayed unmatched. CDR3 in DNA: TGTGCCAGCAGGCTGACTAGCGGGATGAACAATGAGCAGTTCTTC. Its protein product is CASRLTSGMNNEQFF.

This rearrangement joins TRBV24-1 to TRBJ2-3; 7 bases align to TRBD1. Germline V gene lookup returns CDR1 KGHDR and CDR2 SFDVKD. The CDR3 runs 16 residues. J was trimmed by 0 bases and V by 4 bases; bases with no gene match: 6. The CDR3 spells CATSDARQGSTDTQYF. In DNA, the CDR3 is TGTGCCACCAGTGACGCAAGACAGGGAAGCACAGATACGCAGTATTTT.

This clone was found a few times. The V call is TRBV19, the J call TRBJ1-2; D is ambiguous. The CDR3 consists of 13 residues. CDR1 is LNHDA, CDR2 SQIVND, per germline (reference sequence). Trimming removed 5 bases at V and 5 bases at J, with 12 bases between. Here the CDR3 DNA reads TGTGCCAGTAGTGTCCCAGGATCGTATGGCTACACCTTC. Translating it yields CASSVPGSYGYTF.

This clone was counted between two and nine times. V is TRBV11-2 and J is TRBJ2-7; D perhaps matches TRBD1 (5 bases). CDR3 length equals 16 residues. CDR1 and CDR2 (germline): SGHAT, FQNNGV. V lost 3 bases and J lost 6, with 21 bases in between. CDR3 nucleotides: TGTGCCAGCAGCTTCGGCGCAGGGCCTCGAACAGGCGAGCAGTACTTC. Its protein product is CASSFGAGPRTGEQYF.

V gene TRBV27 combines with J gene TRBJ1-6; tentatively, D is TRBD1 (5 bases). This CDR3 region has 13 residues. The germline V and J ends were trimmed by 3 bases and 7 bases, with 7 bases remaining between them. CDR1 MNHEY and CDR2 SMNVEV come from the germline V gene (reference sequence). CDR3: CASSFGGNSPLHF. In DNA form, the CDR3 reads TGTGCCAGCAGTTTCGGGGGAAATTCACCCCTCCACTTT.

This rearrangement joins TRBV7-8 to TRBJ1-3; D not certain. The CDR3 covers 17 residues. Germline V CDR1 and CDR2: SGHVS, FQNEAQ. Trimming removed 3 bases from V and 0 bases from J, with 15 bases in between. The CDR3 region has the DNA TGTGCCAGCAGCTTTACCCTGACAAGCCGCTCTGGAAACACCATATATTTT. Translated, it gives CASSFTLTSRSGNTIYF.

This clone was seen just once. The J gene is TRBJ2-1, the V gene TRBV29-1; 13 bases fit TRBD2. The trim removed 5 bases at V and 6 bases at J, leaving 7 bases unmatched. CDR1 SQVTM and CDR2 ANQGSEA come from the germline V gene. The CDR3 consists of 15 residues. DNA of the CDR3: TGCAGCGTTCCCGGGGGACTAGCGGGACTCAATGAGCAGTTCTTC. It specifies CSVPGGLAGLNEQFF.